These T cell receptor beta chains were read from a single sample in a study of cytomegalovirus exposure and HLA in healthy donors. TCRdb's copy holds only in-frame clones and misses some; the assay was immunoSEQ multiplex PCR. The sample has about 140,000 clones, over 70% seen once; the top ten hold around 1%. The sequenced sample was PBMCs. These receptors originate from a man aged 18 to 29 in good health and CMV-seronegative. CDR3s include the opening cysteine and the closing phenylalanine or tryptophan. The order of the fields is J gene, clone size, V gene, D gene, CDR3 DNA, CDR3 protein. D genes are given only for firm matches. Clone size is shown for a subset of rows, as once, few, many or a class of expanded clone.

TRBJ1-5,NA,TRBV6-5,NA,TGTGCCAGCAGTTACGGGGGCGCGGGTCAGCCCCAGCATTTT,CASSYGGAGQPQHF
TRBJ2-4,NA,TRBV7-2,TRBD2,TGTGCCAGCAGCTTGGGGCTAGAGGCGGGAGTTCTGTACTTC,CASSLGLEAGVLYF
TRBJ2-7,NA,TRBV5-5,TRBD1,TGTGCCAGCAGCTGGGACAGGGGGCAGGGGGAGCAGTACTTC,CASSWDRGQGEQYF
TRBJ2-1,once,TRBV5-1,NA,TGCGCCAGCAGCTTGGTCAGCTACAATGAGCAGTTCTTC,CASSLVSYNEQFF
TRBJ2-1,few,TRBV19,NA,TGTGCCAGTAGCGACGACCGAAGGGGAACGGCTTACAATGAGCAGTTCTTC,CASSDDRRGTAYNEQFF
TRBJ2-3,once,TRBV15,NA,TGTGCCACCAGCAGAGATTTAGGGGTTCAGGATACGCAGTATTTT,CATSRDLGVQDTQYF
TRBJ2-5,NA,TRBV19,NA,TGTGCCAGTAGTGTTCAGGGTGTAGAGACCCAGTACTTC,CASSVQGVETQYF
TRBJ1-1,NA,TRBV19,NA,TGTGCCAGTAGCGGGGGATGGGGAAACACTGAAGCTTTCTTT,CASSGGWGNTEAFF
TRBJ2-7,NA,TRBV6-5,NA,TGTGCCAGCAGTCCTAAACAGGGCTACGAGCAGTACTTC,CASSPKQGYEQYF
TRBJ2-5,once,TRBV6-5,TRBD1,TGTGCCAGCAGGAGTACGACAGGGGAAGAGACCCAGTACTTC,CASRSTTGEETQYF
TRBJ2-3,NA,TRBV5-4,NA,TGTGCCAGCAGCCGAGCACAGGGTACTAGCACAGATACGCAGTATTTT,CASSRAQGTSTDTQYF
TRBJ2-7,NA,TRBV13,NA,TGTGCCAGCAGTTCCAGCAGGGATACGGACGAGCAGTACTTC,CASSSSRDTDEQYF
TRBJ1-2,NA,TRBV25-1,TRBD1,TGTGCCAGCCGGGACAGGAATAACTATGGCTACACCTTC,CASRDRNNYGYTF
TRBJ1-1,NA,TRBV7-9,NA,TGTGCCAGCACTGACGGGGGCACTGAAGCTTTCTTT,CASTDGGTEAFF
TRBJ1-5,NA,TRBV7-9,TRBD1,TGTGCCAGCAGCTCGACAGGGGGCGGGCAGCCCCAGCATTTT,CASSSTGGGQPQHF
TRBJ1-3,NA,TRBV6-6,NA,TGTGCCAGCAGTTACGCAGGGGCTACTGGAAACACCATATATTTT,CASSYAGATGNTIYF
TRBJ1-2,NA,TRBV30,TRBD1,TGTGCCTGGTCAAAAATTGGTGGGACAGGGATTACGAACTATGGCTACACCTTC,CAWSKIGGTGITNYGYTF
TRBJ2-7,NA,TRBV7-2,NA,TGTGCCAGCAGCTTATCTGCGACAGTTACCGTTTCCTACGAGCAGTACTTC,CASSLSATVTVSYEQYF
TRBJ1-4,NA,TRBV18,NA,TGTGCCAGCTCACCGGAACAGGGCATTAATGAAAAACTGTTTTTT,CASSPEQGINEKLFF
TRBJ1-2,NA,TRBV2,TRBD1,TGTGCCAGCAATGACAGGGGGCCAGGGGGCTACACCTTC,CASNDRGPGGYTF
TRBJ2-2,NA,TRBV9,TRBD2,TGTGCCAGCAGCGTAGGGTTGCGGGGGGGACTTAACACCGGGGAGCTGTTTTTT,CASSVGLRGGLNTGELFF
TRBJ1-4,NA,TRBV14,NA,TGTGCCAGCAAAGGGCGAGGGGAAAAACTGTTTTTT,CASKGRGEKLFF